This TCR beta chain is drawn from a study of CD8 T cells in Susac syndrome. After extraction with the RNeasy kit, about 0.5 to 1 ug of the RNA was reverse transcribed using random hexamers. Amplification of TCR beta CDR3 by immunoSEQ multiplex PCR spanned 54 Vbeta and 13 Jbeta. TCRdb reprocessed the immunoSEQ multiplex PCR reads via MiXCR and lists one record per CDR3 protein. Here the sample spans roughly 130,000 distinct CDR3 sequences, 85% to 95% being singletons. CD8+ and CD4+ T cells circulating in blood were sequenced for TCR beta. Negative isolation yielded CD4+ and CD8+ T cells, and FACS enriched TEMRA cells. Between the trimmed V and J ends, which lost 2 bases and 6 bases, there was a span of 19 bases. The CDR3 extends over 16 amino acids. Germline CDR1 and CDR2: MNHEY and SMNVEV (reference sequence).

Sequencing was done on a sample of CD4+ T cells from PBMCs. The chain uses TRBV27 and TRBJ1-2; possible D gene TRBD1, 6 bases. This TCR came from a human donor with multiple sclerosis. CDR3 protein: CASSLIGTGSANGYTF. For the CDR3, the DNA is TGTGCCAGCAGTTTAATCGGAACAGGGTCGGCGAATGGCTACACCTTC.